The present entry profiles one T cell receptor beta chain with its context. This specimen belongs to a study of cytotoxic CD8 clonotypes in ibrutinib-treated CLL. In the study overall: Among responders, approximately 24 were partial and 2 complete; after median approximately 68 months, around 14 stayed remitted and roughly twelve progressed. Per sample, productive templates averaged 255,043 and productive rearrangements averaged 94,082.

Cryopreserved PBMCs provided around 2 micrograms of genomic DNA for the TCR beta libraries. The V gene's germline CDR1 is ENHRY and CDR2 SYGVKD. The CDR3 has 15 residues. The V and J ends lost 3 bases and 3 bases respectively, with 14 bases between them. TCRdb keeps only in-frame clones here, not all; method: immunoSEQ multiplex PCR. The repertoire includes 35,000 to 45,000 clones, around 75% of them detected once, and over 15% sits in the top ten. The rearrangement uses TRBV10-3 and TRBJ1-1; no firm D call. The material sequenced was PBMCs, taken at disease progression, from a patient treated with ibrutinib. The clonotype comes from a human donor with chronic lymphocytic leukemia. The CDR3 DNA reads as TGTGCCATCAGTGATACAAGGAGTCTGGACACTGAAGCTTTCTTT. Translated: CAISDTRSLDTEAFF.